This TCR beta chain was sequenced in a study of control samples from healthy donors and cancer patients. Data came from immunoSEQ multiplex PCR; TCRdb stores just in-frame clones and leaves some out. The repertoire consists of around 190,000 clones, with about 90% occurring once and the leading ten covering approximately 1.5%. This CDR3 comprises 12 residues. The V gene's germline CDR1 is MDHEN and CDR2 SYDVKM. V lost 5 bases and J 7 bases, leaving 9 bases between the germline ends. The rearrangement uses TRBV28 and TRBJ2-1, with D possibly matching TRBD2 (5 bases). The receptor was derived from a woman aged 45-59 years in good health. Sequencing used blood. In DNA, the CDR3 is TGTGCCAGCAGTCGGAGGAGTAATGAGCAGTTCTTC. Protein product: CASSRRSNEQFF.